This T cell receptor beta chain was sequenced in a study of T cell repertoires in MIS-A myocarditis. Per germline, CDR1 SEHNR and CDR2 FQNEAQ (reference sequence). This CDR3 has 15 residues. J was trimmed by 7 bases and V by 4 bases; bases with no gene match: 5. Measured with immunoSEQ multiplex PCR; TCRdb has only the in-frame clones, and not every one. The sample holds about 11,000 clones; roughly 80% are singletons and the top ten take 29%. Sequencing was done on a sample of right ventricle heart tissue obtained at autopsy. V usage is TRBV7-9 and J usage is TRBJ2-1; TRBD2 agrees at 12 bases. The clonotype originates from a man aged 18-30 years with fulminant myocarditis from multisystem inflammatory syndrome in adults (MIS-A) after COVID-19. This CDR3 reads CASSSSGGARNEQFF. The CDR3, as DNA: TGTGCCAGCAGCTCTAGCGGGGGGGCGAGGAATGAGCAGTTCTTC.